Below are 21 T cell receptor beta chains sequenced from a single sample in a study of blood T cell repertoires in COVID-19. Sequencing was performed with immunoSEQ multiplex PCR; in TCRdb, only in-frame clones are kept and a portion is missing. The sample includes approximately 230,000 clones, about 91% of them seen just once. The sample comprised peripheral blood. The receptors come from a woman aged 25-40 years with COVID-19, enrolled during active disease.

This clone appeared once. The rearrangement links TRBV5-1 to TRBJ2-1; 7 positions agree with TRBD1. V shed 2 bases and J 4 bases; nucleotides not matched to a gene: 3. The length of the CDR3 is 14 residues. The V gene's germline CDR1 is SGHRS and CDR2 YFSETQ. The CDR3 DNA is TGCGCCAGCAGCTTCGGGACAGTGTACAATGAGCAGTTCTTC. It is translated as CASSFGTVYNEQFF.

The chain is built from TRBV5-5 and TRBJ2-1; weak D call: TRBD1 (6 bases). CDR3 length: 13 residues. In germline, CDR1 is SGHKS, CDR2 YYEKEE (reference sequence). The V gene lost 0 bases and the J gene lost 10 bases, with 11 bases spanning the gap. The CDR3 coding sequence is TGTGCCAGCAGCTTGGTCCCAGGACAGGAGCAGTTCTTC. This gives the protein CASSLVPGQEQFF.

The chain combines TRBV7-9 with TRBJ2-3; D unresolved. V lost 2 bases and J 2 bases, leaving 11 bases between the germline ends. Germline V gives CDR1 SEHNR, CDR2 FQNEAQ (reference sequence). This CDR3 has 15 amino acids. The chain's CDR3 is CASSLSSLATDTQYF. DNA for the CDR3: TGTGCCAGCAGCTTATCTAGTTTAGCCACAGATACGCAGTATTTT.

The V gene is TRBV5-4, the J gene TRBJ1-3; 7 positions agree with TRBD1. The CDR3 consists of 14 residues. The V gene's germline CDR1 is SGHNT and CDR2 YYREEE (reference sequence). Losses at the gene ends were 4 bases for V and 4 bases for J; bases not matched to a gene: 5. The CDR3 sequence is CASSDRDAGNTIYF. The CDR3 DNA sequence: TGTGCCAGCAGCGACAGGGACGCCGGAAACACCATATATTTT.

This clone was detected only once. Here the CDR3 reads CASSLQGETSTDTQYF. The CDR3 DNA reads TGCGCCAGCAGCCTACAGGGGGAAACTAGCACAGATACGCAGTATTTT. The chain couples TRBV4-1 to TRBJ2-3; 8 bases are shared with TRBD1. J was trimmed by 0 bases and V by 4 bases; bases with no gene match: 6. CDR1 MGHRA and CDR2 YSYEKL come from the germline V gene. The CDR3 runs 16 residues.

The chain joins TRBV19 to TRBJ2-2, with a weak D call TRBD2 (6 bases). The CDR3 length is 15 residues. Trimming stripped 3 bases from V and 4 bases from J, with 12 bases between. Looked up from germline, CDR1 is LNHDA and CDR2 is SQIVND (reference sequence). CDR3 region: CASSMQARGTGELFF. The DNA of the CDR3 is TGTGCCAGTAGTATGCAGGCGCGGGGCACCGGGGAGCTGTTTTTT. The whole variable domain, filled in from reference TRBV19 and TRBJ2-2, reads DGGITQSPKYLFRKEGQNVTLSCEQNLNHDAMYWYRQDPGQGLRLIYYSQIVNDFQKGDIAEGYSVSREKKESFPLTVTSAQKNPTAFYLCASSMQARGTGELFFGEGSRLTVL.

The CDR3 reads CASSRAGEPQHF. The CDR3 DNA is TGTGCCAGCTCACGGGCGGGGGAGCCCCAGCATTTT. This sequence joins TRBV18 and TRBJ1-5, with D perhaps TRBD1 (5 bases). V dropped 4 bases and J dropped 8 bases, with 9 bases sitting between them. Germline V gene data show CDR1 as KGHSH and CDR2 as LQKENI. This CDR3 has 12 amino acids.

The chain recombines TRBV28 with TRBJ2-1; D gene uncertain. This CDR3 is built from 12 residues. Germline V gives CDR1 MDHEN, CDR2 SYDVKM. V was trimmed by 2 bases and J by 10 bases, leaving 9 bases between them. The CDR3 protein is CASSLKRNEQFF. CDR3 bases: TGTGCCAGCAGTTTAAAGCGTAACGAGCAGTTCTTC.

The chain joins TRBV7-8 to TRBJ1-3; unclear D gene. V lost 4 bases to trimming and J lost 8 bases, with 15 bases between them. CDR3 size: 14 residues. The V gene's germline CDR1 is SGHVS and CDR2 FQNEAQ. This CDR3 is CASSSHGRRDTIYF. Here the CDR3 DNA reads TGTGCCAGCAGCTCGCACGGGAGGAGAGACACCATATATTTT.

The V gene is TRBV29-1, the J gene TRBJ2-3; TRBD1 matches 8 bases. The trim removed 5 bases at V and 0 bases at J, leaving 4 bases unmatched. The CDR3 totals 14 residues. Looked up from germline, CDR1 is SQVTM and CDR2 is ANQGSEA. CDR3 in amino acids: CSVRTGLSTDTQYF. In DNA, the CDR3 is TGCAGCGTTAGGACAGGGCTTAGCACAGATACGCAGTATTTT.

The CDR3 here is CASSRGHQDTQYF. The CDR3 DNA sequence: TGTGCCAGCAGTCGGGGACACCAAGATACGCAGTATTTT. The chain has TRBV12-3 or TRBV12-4 and TRBJ2-3, with D maybe TRBD1 (6 bases). V dropped 5 bases and J dropped 5 bases, with 11 bases sitting between them. This CDR3 contains 13 residues.

V and J are TRBV9 and TRBJ2-5; 9 bases fit TRBD2. V was pared by 3 bases and J by 2 bases, with 14 bases of the junction left unmatched. CDR1 is SGDLS, CDR2 YYNGEE, per germline. The CDR3 is made up of 18 amino acids. The CDR3 nucleotides are TGTGCCAGCAGCGGCGGGGGGGCTAGCGGCTTATTACAAGAGACCCAGTACTTC. Translating it yields CASSGGGASGLLQETQYF. Combining the CDR3 with reference TRBV9 and TRBJ2-5 gives the whole variable domain DSGVTQTPKHLITATGQRVTLRCSPRSGDLSVYWYQQSLDQGLQFLIQYYNGEERAKGNILERFSAQQFPDLHSELNLSSLELGDSALYFCASSGGGASGLLQETQYFGPGTRLLVL.

The chain carries TRBV24-1 and TRBJ2-1, with TRBD2 matching 7 bases. Germline V gene lookup returns CDR1 KGHDR and CDR2 SFDVKD. The CDR3 loop spans 13 amino acids. J lost 7 bases, V lost 3 bases, and 2 bases had no gene match. The chain's CDR3 is CATSDAGVNEQFF. In DNA form, the CDR3 reads TGTGCCACCAGTGATGCGGGAGTTAATGAGCAGTTCTTC.

This clone occurred once. The chain joins TRBV29-1 to TRBJ1-1, with TRBD1 identical over 8 bases. Germline V gene lookup returns CDR1 SQVTM and CDR2 ANQGSEA. The CDR3 totals 14 residues. The V segment lost 0 bases and the J segment 5 bases; nucleotides outside the gene matches: 5. Here the CDR3 reads CSVEDLQGATEAFF. CDR3 nucleotide sequence: TGCAGCGTTGAAGATCTTCAGGGGGCAACTGAAGCTTTCTTT.

This clone occurred a few times. V usage is TRBV11-3 and J usage is TRBJ2-7; a possible D gene is TRBD1 (6 bases). The germline gives CDR1 SGHNT, CDR2 YENEEA. The CDR3 is 14 residues long. The ends were cut back, 5 bases at V and 0 bases at J, with 11 bases in the middle. The CDR3 nucleotides are TGTGCCAGCAGCCTCTCGACAGGCTCCTACGAGCAGTACGTC. It codes for CASSLSTGSYEQYV.

This clone has just one count. This chain connects TRBV3-1 (or the pseudogene TRBV3-2) to TRBJ1-3, with D possibly TRBD1 on 6 matching bases. V lost 1 base, J lost 2 bases, and 12 bases lay in between. Germline V gene sequence: CDR1 LGHDT, CDR2 YNNKEL (reference sequence). The CDR3 extends over 16 amino acids. The CDR3, as DNA: TGTGCCAGCAGCCAAGGAGGGGGGGGAGCTGGAAACACCATATATTTT. This sequence encodes CASSQGGGGAGNTIYF.

This sequence joins TRBV5-4 and TRBJ2-7, with 13 bases aligning to TRBD2. The V gene's germline CDR1 is SGHNT and CDR2 YYREEE (reference sequence). J gave up 3 bases and V 5 bases, and 17 bases lay outside the gene matches. The CDR3 spans 19 residues. CDR3 region: CASSSPQLTSGGPVYEQYF. CDR3 sequence (DNA): TGTGCCAGCAGTTCTCCTCAATTGACTAGCGGGGGGCCGGTCTACGAGCAGTACTTC.

This clone occurred once. The V and J genes are TRBV7-5 and TRBJ2-5; the table's D call of TRBD1 was not tested on the DNA. TRBV7-5 is recorded as a pseudogene. The CDR3 runs to 14 residues. The CDR3 spells CARSLTRQQETQYF. The DNA of the CDR3 is TGTGCCAGAAGCTTAACCAGACAGCAAGAGACCCAGTACTTC.

This chain joins TRBV6-5 and TRBJ2-5; 9 bases are shared with TRBD2. CDR1 MNHEY and CDR2 SVGAGI come from the germline V gene. With V trimmed by 7 bases and J by 5 bases, 5 bases remained unmatched. The CDR3 runs to 13 residues. The CDR3 is CASKRGAPETQYF. The CDR3 nucleotides are TGTGCCAGCAAGCGGGGGGCCCCTGAGACCCAGTACTTC.

The chain links TRBV11-2 to TRBJ1-1, with 8 nucleotides matching TRBD1. Germline trimming cut 0 bases from V and 5 bases from J; bases unmatched to any gene: 8. The CDR3 loop spans 16 amino acids. CDR1 and CDR2 (germline): SGHAT, FQNNGV. The CDR3 sequence: CASSLEIRTGNTEAFF. CDR3 DNA: TGTGCCAGCAGCTTAGAAATAAGGACAGGGAATACTGAAGCTTTCTTT.

J is TRBJ2-7 and V is TRBV5-5; weak D call: TRBD2 (6 bases). The CDR3 is made up of 15 amino acids. V gave up 4 bases and J gave up 1 base, with 15 bases separating them. CDR1 is SGHKS and CDR2 is YYEKEE in the germline V gene (reference sequence). The DNA for the CDR3 is TGTGCCAGCAGCCTTCGGGACTGGGGGTCCTACGAGCAGTACTTC. Amino acid sequence: CASSLRDWGSYEQYF.